This T cell receptor beta chain stems from a study of OX40 agonist ivuxolimab in advanced cancers. Assay used: immunoSEQ multiplex PCR; TCRdb lists only in-frame clones, some missing. The sample holds about 90,000 clones; about 90% are singletons and the top ten take roughly 1.6%. Overall study findings and caveats: Clonal expansion was seen in CD4+ and CD8+ blood T cells by week 6 at 0.1 to 3.0 mg/kg.

V was cut by 7 bases and J by 9 bases, with 13 bases left in between. The CDR3 has 13 amino acids. The germline gives CDR1 MDHEN, CDR2 SYDVKM. Points on this clone: As yet, its antigen is unknown.

This material consisted of CD4+ or CD8+ T cells sorted from blood, taken in a trial of the OX40 agonist ivuxolimab. This sequence originates from an adult with an advanced solid tumor such as melanoma, head and neck, liver or kidney cancer. The chain joins TRBV28 to TRBJ1-6; D remains unclear. This chain's CDR3 is CASTGSELSPLHF. DNA of the CDR3: TGTGCCAGCACCGGCAGTGAACTTTCACCCCTCCACTTT.